Following are 27 T cell receptor beta chains from one sample sequenced in a study of T cell repertoires in cytomegalovirus infection. For these TCRs, the target antigens are not known. MiXCR, run by TCRdb on the reads, gives a single entry per CDR3 protein. The top ten clones hold about 25% of a sample with about 51,000 distinct CDR3 sequences, roughly 20% of them seen once. Sequenced material: CD8+ T cells from cultured PBMCs, taken from culture after CMV antigen stimulation. The receptor source for this set is a human donor in good health (CMV status not recorded). Some clones in this sample may be carry-over from other donors' samples.

This clonotype was recorded a few times. The V gene is TRBV7-2, the J gene TRBJ2-7; 11 bases agree with TRBD1. V trimming: 3 bases; J trimming: 3 bases; junction bases outside the gene matches: 4. This CDR3 comprises 15 residues. In germline, CDR1 is SGHTA, CDR2 FQGNSA. The CDR3 bases are TGTGCCAGCAGCTTTTGGGACAGGGGGGACTACGAGCAGTACTTC. Its protein is CASSFWDRGDYEQYF.

Details on this clonotype: The junction departs from germline at one end; a sequencing error may be responsible. This chain links TRBV4-1 with TRBJ1-1; D remains ambiguous. The CDR3 spans 15 residues. In germline, CDR1 is MGHRA, CDR2 YSYEKL. The CDR3 is CASSQVQVMNTEAFF. CDR3 bases: TGTGCCAGCAGCCAAGTTCAAGTAATGAACACTGAAGCTTTCTTT.

This rearrangement joins TRBV7-8 to TRBJ2-5; 7 nucleotides align to TRBD2. This CDR3 region has 14 residues. V shed 1 base and J 5 bases; nucleotides not matched to a gene: 4. Germline-derived CDR1 and CDR2 are SGHVS and FQNEAQ. CDR3 loop: CASSLGLARETQYF. CDR3 nucleotides: TGTGCCAGCAGCTTAGGACTAGCCAGGGAGACCCAGTACTTC.

The chain carries TRBV7-9 and TRBJ2-5; D is ambiguous. CDR3 size: 14 residues. The V and J ends lost 5 bases and 5 bases respectively, with 15 bases between them. Looked up from germline, CDR1 is SEHNR and CDR2 is FQNEAQ (reference sequence). The CDR3 nucleotides are TGTGCCAGCAGCCCGCGGACGGATAGGGAGACCCAGTACTTC. Translation: CASSPRTDRETQYF.

The sample holds a few counts of this clonotype. The chain is built from TRBV7-6 and TRBJ1-1, with a tentative D call TRBD1 (6 bases). This CDR3 region has 15 residues. V gave up 8 bases and J gave up 0 bases, with 16 bases separating them. The germline V gene has CDR1 SGHVS and CDR2 FNYEAQ. The CDR3 sequence: CASSGLQGMNTEAFF. CDR3 nucleotide sequence: TGTGCCAGCTCCGGCTTACAGGGCATGAACACTGAAGCTTTCTTT.

This clonotype has a single count. The chain employs TRBV2 and TRBJ2-1; 9 bases match TRBD2. Trimming cost V 7 bases and J 6 bases; bases outside gene matches: 10. This CDR3 spans 15 amino acids. Germline CDR1 and CDR2: SNHLY and FYNNEI. The CDR3 is CASTFGPSGANEQFF. The CDR3, as DNA: TGTGCCAGCACCTTTGGCCCTAGCGGGGCCAATGAGCAGTTCTTC.

This clonotype was seen a handful of times. Here the CDR3 DNA reads TGTGCCAGCAGCCAAGGACAGGGGAGCTCTGGGGCCAACGTCCTGACTTTC. This sequence encodes CASSQGQGSSGANVLTF. The V gene is TRBV4-2, the J gene TRBJ2-6, with 8 nucleotides matching TRBD1. The germline V gene encodes CDR1 LGHNA and CDR2 YNFKEQ. The CDR3 is made up of 17 amino acids. The ends lost 1 base at V and 0 bases at J; junction bases unmatched: 2.

The table lists this clonotype with a few counts. CDR3 bases: TGTGCCAGCGGGGGGGCCGGTCGGACGGATACGCAGTATTTT. Residues: CASGGAGRTDTQYF. V and J are TRBV9 and TRBJ2-3; tentative D call: TRBD2 (7 bases). V lost 7 bases and J 6 bases, leaving 18 bases between the germline ends. The CDR3 length is 14 residues. Germline CDR1 SGDLS, CDR2 YYNGEE.

This rearrangement joins TRBV12-3 or TRBV12-4 to TRBJ2-7; 11 bases match TRBD2. V shed 5 bases, J shed 3 bases, and the junction held 3 bases outside the gene matches. This CDR3 is built from 14 residues. This chain's CDR3 is CASSPSGRFYEQYF. CDR3 nucleotide sequence: TGTGCCAGCAGTCCTAGCGGGAGGTTCTACGAGCAGTACTTC.

This rearrangement joins TRBV7-2 to TRBJ2-7, with unresolved D. Germline CDR1 SGHTA, CDR2 FQGNSA. The CDR3 covers 13 residues. The V end was cut by 1 base, the J end by 1 base, with 5 bases between. CDR3: CASSLGWSYEQYF. The CDR3 DNA is TGTGCCAGCAGCTTAGGCTGGTCCTACGAGCAGTACTTC.

For this clonotype: This clone may be a read error of a much larger clone one base away. This CDR3 is missing its conserved last phenylalanine or tryptophan, likely due to a read error. V and J are TRBV4-1 and TRBJ2-7, with D possibly matching TRBD1 (5 bases). The V end was cut by 0 bases, the J end by 6 bases, with 15 bases between. This CDR3 comprises 15 residues. From germline, CDR1 is MGHRA and CDR2 YSYEKL. CDR3: CASSQDLRDHLEQYL. DNA of the CDR3: TGCGCCAGCAGCCAAGATCTCAGGGATCACCTCGAGCAGTACTTA.

This clonotype was observed a handful of times. J is TRBJ1-1 and V is TRBV7-8; 7 positions match TRBD1. Germline loops: CDR1 SGHVS, CDR2 FQNEAQ. The CDR3 sequence is 14 residues long. The junction had 6 bases not matched to a gene; V was cut back by 3 bases and J by 5 bases. CDR3 residues: CASSFSSGGTEAFF. The CDR3 bases are TGTGCCAGCAGCTTCTCCTCAGGGGGGACTGAAGCTTTCTTT.

In DNA, the CDR3 is TGTGCCATCAGCCCGTTGGGGGGGGAGAACACTGAAGCTTTCTTT. The encoded protein is CAISPLGGENTEAFF. This chain connects TRBV10-3 to TRBJ1-1, with a tentative D call TRBD1 (5 bases). Trimming cost V 6 bases and J 1 base, with 15 bases left between them. Germline CDR1 ENHRY, CDR2 SYGVKD. This CDR3 has 15 amino acids.

The table lists this clonotype with many counts. The genes are TRBV2 and TRBJ2-7; D may be TRBD2 (5 bases). Germline lookup yields CDR1 SNHLY and CDR2 FYNNEI. Trimming removed 4 bases from V and 0 bases from J, with 25 bases in between. The CDR3 totals 19 residues. The CDR3 nucleotides are TGTGCCAGCAGTGGAAACCGCCGGGAAACACACAGAAACTCCTACGAGCAGTACTTC. It codes for CASSGNRRETHRNSYEQYF.

This clonotype was seen ten or more times. The chain joins TRBV7-9 to TRBJ2-7, with unresolved D. Per the germline V gene, CDR1 is SEHNR and CDR2 is FQNEAQ (reference sequence). The CDR3 extends over 13 amino acids. Trimming left V 5 bases short and J 9 bases short, with 17 bases between. The CDR3 nucleotides read TGTGCCAGCAGCCCAGGCCCTTCGCAGGCGCAGTACTTC. As protein: CASSPGPSQAQYF.

The rearrangement uses TRBV6-2 or TRBV6-3 and TRBJ2-1; D possibly corresponds to TRBD1 (6 bases). The ends were cut back, 6 bases at V and 3 bases at J, with 15 bases in the middle. Germline CDR1 is MNHEY and CDR2 is SVGEGT. The CDR3 has 15 amino acids. In DNA form, the CDR3 reads TGTGCCAGCAGCCACAGGGAGCCCTACTACAATGAGCAGTTCTTC. Translated, it gives CASSHREPYYNEQFF.

The chain carries TRBV7-6 and TRBJ2-1, with 8 bases identical to TRBD1. The junction had 4 bases not matched to a gene; V was cut back by 2 bases and J by 4 bases. Germline V gene lookup returns CDR1 SGHVS and CDR2 FNYEAQ. The CDR3 totals 15 residues. This CDR3 reads CASSLRQGRYNEQFF. DNA of the CDR3: TGTGCCAGCAGCTTAAGACAGGGGAGATACAATGAGCAGTTCTTC.

By proportion, this clonotype is medium-sized (0.01 to 0.1%). This chain uses TRBV7-6 with TRBJ1-6; no reliable D call. CDR3 length: 16 amino acids. Germline CDR1 is SGHVS and CDR2 is FNYEAQ. Trimming removed 6 bases from V and 3 bases from J, with 15 bases in between. CDR3 in amino acids: CASSPQLSNYNSPLHF. The CDR3 coding sequence is TGTGCCAGCAGTCCACAGCTTTCGAACTATAATTCACCCCTCCACTTT.

This clonotype was recorded at least ten times. This chain links TRBV9 with TRBJ2-2, with D perhaps given as TRBD1 or TRBD2 (6 bases each). V gave up 0 bases and J gave up 10 bases, with 16 bases separating them. The V gene's germline CDR1 is SGDLS and CDR2 YYNGEE. The CDR3 extends over 15 amino acids. CDR3 residues: CASSVGSGGLAELFF. Written as DNA, the CDR3 is TGTGCCAGCAGCGTAGGAAGTGGGGGGCTCGCGGAGCTGTTTTTT.

V usage is TRBV10-3 and J usage is TRBJ2-7, with 8 bases identical to TRBD1. Trimming at V came to 8 bases and at J to 4 bases, leaving 10 bases not matched to a gene. Germline-derived CDR1 and CDR2 are ENHRY and SYGVKD. This CDR3 comprises 14 residues. The CDR3 is CAIGGQGWAYEQYF. CDR3 coding DNA: TGTGCCATCGGAGGACAGGGATGGGCTTACGAGCAGTACTTC.

This clonotype has more than one count but fewer than ten. The chain couples TRBV7-8 to TRBJ2-1, with unresolved D. CDR1 and CDR2 (germline): SGHVS, FQNEAQ. V dropped 1 base and J dropped 13 bases, with 17 bases sitting between them. There are 14 residues in the CDR3. The CDR3 protein is CASSLDYEDPPQFF. The CDR3 DNA is TGTGCCAGCAGCTTAGATTATGAGGACCCTCCTCAGTTCTTC.

The chain has TRBV5-5 and TRBJ1-1; D perhaps matches TRBD1 (6 bases). Germline values: CDR1 SGHKS, CDR2 YYEKEE (reference sequence). The CDR3 has 12 amino acids. With 4 bases removed from V and 6 bases from J, the gap between germline ends came to 10 bases. The CDR3: CASSVQGPEAFF. The CDR3 bases are TGTGCCAGCAGCGTACAGGGCCCTGAAGCTTTCTTT.

The rearrangement uses TRBV3-1 and TRBJ2-1, with 8 bases fitting TRBD2. The CDR3 contains 18 residues. Per germline, CDR1 LGHDT and CDR2 YNNKEL (reference sequence). V dropped 2 bases and J dropped 6; count of bases not matched to a gene: 15. CDR3: CASSQFPLGGRSINEQFF. The CDR3 DNA reads TGTGCCAGCAGCCAATTCCCGCTGGGCGGGAGGTCCATCAATGAGCAGTTCTTC.

Comment on this clonotype: A clone one base away is much larger, so this may be a read error. The chain combines TRBV9 with TRBJ2-7; perhaps TRBD1 as D (6 bases). The length of the CDR3 is 14 residues. From germline, CDR1 is SGDLS and CDR2 YYNGEE. The CDR3: CAGSLGTISYEQYF. For the CDR3, the DNA is TGTGCCGGCAGCCTCGGGACAATCTCCTACGAGCAGTACTTC.

The chain uses TRBV12-3 or TRBV12-4 and TRBJ2-3, with no clear D. Deletions cut 5 bases from V and 5 bases from J, with 11 bases between. CDR3 size: 13 residues. This chain's CDR3 is CASSLRGIDTQYF. CDR3 bases: TGTGCCAGCAGTCTTAGAGGCATAGATACGCAGTATTTT.

This chain links TRBV7-6 with TRBJ1-1, with TRBD1 matching 11 bases. The length of the CDR3 is 14 residues. The V and J ends lost 4 bases and 2 bases, in that order; junction bases with no gene match: 0. CDR1 and CDR2 from the germline V gene are SGHVS and FNYEAQ. The CDR3 sequence: CASSWTGGNTEAFF. The CDR3 bases are TGTGCCAGCAGCTGGACAGGGGGCAACACTGAAGCTTTCTTT.

The chain employs TRBV12-3 or TRBV12-4 and TRBJ2-5; D uncertain. Trimming stripped 6 bases from V and 5 bases from J, with 7 bases between. CDR3 size: 11 residues. The CDR3 region is CASSIEETQYF. CDR3 DNA sequence: TGTGCCAGCAGCATTGAGGAGACCCAGTACTTC.